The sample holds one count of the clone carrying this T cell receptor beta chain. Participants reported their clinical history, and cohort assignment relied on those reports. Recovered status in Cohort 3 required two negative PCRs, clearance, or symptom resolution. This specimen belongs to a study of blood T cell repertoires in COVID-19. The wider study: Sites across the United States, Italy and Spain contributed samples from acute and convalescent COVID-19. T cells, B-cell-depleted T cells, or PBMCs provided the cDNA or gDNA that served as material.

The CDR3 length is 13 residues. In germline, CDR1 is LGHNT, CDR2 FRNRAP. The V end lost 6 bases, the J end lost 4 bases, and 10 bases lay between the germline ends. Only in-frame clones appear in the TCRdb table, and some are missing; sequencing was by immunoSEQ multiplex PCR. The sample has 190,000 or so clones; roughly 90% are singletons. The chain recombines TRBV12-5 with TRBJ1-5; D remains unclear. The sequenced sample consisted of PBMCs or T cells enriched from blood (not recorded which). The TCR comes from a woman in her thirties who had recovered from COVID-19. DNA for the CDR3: TGTGCTAGTGGATCCGAGGAAAATCAGCCCCAGCATTTT. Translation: CASGSEENQPQHF. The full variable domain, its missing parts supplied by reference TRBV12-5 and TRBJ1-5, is DARVTQTPRHKVTEMGQEVTMRCQPILGHNTVFWYRQTMMQGLELLAYFRNRAPLDDSGMPKDRFSAEMPDATLATLKIQPSEPRDSAVYFCASGSEENQPQHFGDGTRLSIL.